The subject of this entry is one T cell receptor (beta chain). Its antigen remains unidentified. The data derive from a study of T-cell memory formation after mild COVID-19. The wider study: TCR clusters showed largely donor specificity. Study observations and caveats: Day 37-peaking second-wave clones had unconfirmed SARS-CoV-2 specificity. The finding that pre-infection memory included some responding clones suggested that cross-reactive memory joined.

This CDR3 is 14 amino acids long. Germline CDR1 is PRHDT and CDR2 is FYEKMQ (reference sequence). Trimming took 5 bases from V and 4 from J, leaving 13 bases between them. 5'RACE primed at constant segments yielded TCR alpha and TCR beta cDNA libraries bearing sample barcodes and UMIs. TCRdb re-called the 5' RACE reads with MiXCR, one entry per CDR3 protein. The sample contains roughly 150,000 distinct CDR3 sequences, about 23% of which appear only once. The V and J genes are TRBV13 and TRBJ2-3, with a weak D call TRBD2 (5 bases). The source material was PBMCs or a T cell subset sorted from them (not recorded which). This TCR derives from an adult woman who had mild COVID-19 (a few samples of this study predate the infection). Cell type and time point are not known. In DNA form, the CDR3 reads TGTGCCAGCAGCATGAGCGGAATTCCAGATACGCAGTATTTT. It encodes CASSMSGIPDTQYF.